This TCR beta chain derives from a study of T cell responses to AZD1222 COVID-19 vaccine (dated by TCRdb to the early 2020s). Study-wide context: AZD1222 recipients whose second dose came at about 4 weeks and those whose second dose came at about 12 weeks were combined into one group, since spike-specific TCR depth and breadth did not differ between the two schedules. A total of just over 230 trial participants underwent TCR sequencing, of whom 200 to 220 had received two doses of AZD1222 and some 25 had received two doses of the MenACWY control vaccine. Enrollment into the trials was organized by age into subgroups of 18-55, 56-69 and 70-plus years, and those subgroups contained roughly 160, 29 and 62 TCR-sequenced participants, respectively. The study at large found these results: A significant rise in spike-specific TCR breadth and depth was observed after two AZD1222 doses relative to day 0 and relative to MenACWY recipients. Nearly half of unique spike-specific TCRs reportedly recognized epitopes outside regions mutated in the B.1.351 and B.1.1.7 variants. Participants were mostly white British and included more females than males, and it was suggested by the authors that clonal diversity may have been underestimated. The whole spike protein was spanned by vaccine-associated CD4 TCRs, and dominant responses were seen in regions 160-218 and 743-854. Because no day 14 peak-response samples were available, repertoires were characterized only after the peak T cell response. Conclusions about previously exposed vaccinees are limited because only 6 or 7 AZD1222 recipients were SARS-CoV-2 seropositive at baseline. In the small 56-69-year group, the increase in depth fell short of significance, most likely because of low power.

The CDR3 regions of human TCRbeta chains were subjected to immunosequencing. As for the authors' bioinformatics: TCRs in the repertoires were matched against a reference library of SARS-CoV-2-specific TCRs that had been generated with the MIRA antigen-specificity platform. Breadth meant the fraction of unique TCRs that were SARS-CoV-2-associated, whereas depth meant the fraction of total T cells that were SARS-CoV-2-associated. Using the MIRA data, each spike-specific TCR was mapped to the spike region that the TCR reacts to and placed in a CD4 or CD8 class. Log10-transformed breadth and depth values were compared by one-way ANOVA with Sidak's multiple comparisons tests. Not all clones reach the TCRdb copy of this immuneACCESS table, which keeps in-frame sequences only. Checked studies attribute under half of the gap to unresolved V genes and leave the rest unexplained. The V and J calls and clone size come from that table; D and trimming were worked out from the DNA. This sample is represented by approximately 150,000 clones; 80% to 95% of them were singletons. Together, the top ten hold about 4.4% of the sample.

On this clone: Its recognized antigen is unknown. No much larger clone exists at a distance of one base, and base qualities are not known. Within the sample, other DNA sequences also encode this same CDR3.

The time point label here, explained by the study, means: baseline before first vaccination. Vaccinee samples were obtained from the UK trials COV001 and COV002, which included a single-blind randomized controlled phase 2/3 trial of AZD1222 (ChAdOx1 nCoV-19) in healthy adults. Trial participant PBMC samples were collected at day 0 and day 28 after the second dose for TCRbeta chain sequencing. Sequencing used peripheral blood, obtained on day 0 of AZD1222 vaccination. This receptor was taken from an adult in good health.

The DNA reads as follows: TGTGCCAGCAGTTTGGGAGGGGCAGGGGGCTACACCTTC. The translation is CASSLGGAGGYTF. The chain links TRBV27 with TRBJ1-2; TRBD1 is a weak D gene call, 5 bases matching. Its CDR3 holds 13 amino acids, cysteine through phenylalanine. The read is trimmed to its CDR3 DNA, 39 bases read in frame from base 1. For CDR1 and CDR2, the germline V gene (reference sequence) lists MNHEY and SMNVEV. V drops 3 bases and J drops 8 bases, leaving 13 bases in between.